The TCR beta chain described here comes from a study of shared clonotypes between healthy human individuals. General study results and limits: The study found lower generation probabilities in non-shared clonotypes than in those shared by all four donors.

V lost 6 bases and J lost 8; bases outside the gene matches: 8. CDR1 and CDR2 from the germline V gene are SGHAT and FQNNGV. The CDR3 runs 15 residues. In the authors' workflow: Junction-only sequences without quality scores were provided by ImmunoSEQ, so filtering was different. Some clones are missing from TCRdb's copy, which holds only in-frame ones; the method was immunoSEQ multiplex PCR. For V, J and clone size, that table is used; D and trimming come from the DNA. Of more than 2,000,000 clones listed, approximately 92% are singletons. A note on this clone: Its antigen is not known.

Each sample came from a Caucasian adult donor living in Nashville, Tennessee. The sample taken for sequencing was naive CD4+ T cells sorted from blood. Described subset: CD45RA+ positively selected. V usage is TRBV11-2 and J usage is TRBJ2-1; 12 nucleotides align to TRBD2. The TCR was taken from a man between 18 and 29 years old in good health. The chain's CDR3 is CASSNHRLAGDEQFF. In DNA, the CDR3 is TGTGCCAGCAGTAATCACCGACTAGCGGGAGATGAGCAGTTCTTC.